These 5 T cell receptor beta chains share one sample of origin, sequenced in a study of shared clonotypes between healthy human individuals. Some clones are missing from TCRdb's copy, which holds only in-frame ones; the method was immunoSEQ multiplex PCR. Among over a million clones listed, roughly 96% were seen once. The sequencing input was naive CD4+ T cells sorted from blood. Subset denoted: CD45RA+ positively selected. The receptors here all came from a man in his thirties or forties in good health.

A single count supports this clone. One end of the junction does not line up with germline, which may come from a read error. The rearrangement joins TRBV2 to TRBJ2-7, with D possibly TRBD1 on 6 matching bases. CDR1 is SNHLY and CDR2 is FYNNEI in the germline V gene. The CDR3 totals 13 residues. The CDR3 DNA reads TGTGCCAGCAGTGAAGCTTTTACGACAGGTAGGAACTTC. Translated: CASSEAFTTGRNF.

The V call is TRBV10-3, the J call TRBJ1-3; D remains ambiguous. Between the trimmed V and J ends, which lost 0 bases and 4 bases, there was a span of 10 bases. Germline-derived CDR1 and CDR2 are ENHRY and SYGVKD. The CDR3 is 15 residues long. The CDR3 nucleotides read TGTGCCATCAGTGAGTCTTGGGTTCAAGGAAACACCATATATTTT. Encoded protein: CAISESWVQGNTIYF.

The genes are TRBV14 and TRBJ2-1, with 10 bases aligning to TRBD1. Unmatched junction bases numbered 9, after V lost 6 bases and J lost 7 bases. Germline CDR1 and CDR2: SGHDN and FVKESK. CDR3 size: 15 residues. The CDR3 reads CASRPSGQGENEQFF. The CDR3 nucleotides read TGTGCCAGCAGACCAAGTGGACAGGGGGAGAATGAGCAGTTCTTC.

The chain carries TRBV4-3 and TRBJ2-6; D is tentatively TRBD1 or TRBD2 (5 bases each). Germline CDR1 and CDR2: LGHNA and YSLEER. The CDR3 loop spans 18 amino acids. Trimming removed 0 bases from V and 0 bases from J, with 12 bases in between. The CDR3 nucleotides are TGCGCCAGCAGCCAAGAAGGGACCCCCACCTCTGGGGCCAACGTCCTGACTTTC. This gives the protein CASSQEGTPTSGANVLTF.

The rearrangement uses TRBV7-2 and TRBJ1-3; D uncertain. The CDR3 covers 15 residues. V was trimmed by 5 bases and J by 2 bases, leaving 13 bases between them. Germline-derived CDR1 and CDR2 are SGHTA and FQGNSA. The CDR3 here is CASSPLGRTGNTIYF. The CDR3 nucleotides are TGTGCCAGCAGCCCTCTCGGCAGGACTGGAAACACCATATATTTT.